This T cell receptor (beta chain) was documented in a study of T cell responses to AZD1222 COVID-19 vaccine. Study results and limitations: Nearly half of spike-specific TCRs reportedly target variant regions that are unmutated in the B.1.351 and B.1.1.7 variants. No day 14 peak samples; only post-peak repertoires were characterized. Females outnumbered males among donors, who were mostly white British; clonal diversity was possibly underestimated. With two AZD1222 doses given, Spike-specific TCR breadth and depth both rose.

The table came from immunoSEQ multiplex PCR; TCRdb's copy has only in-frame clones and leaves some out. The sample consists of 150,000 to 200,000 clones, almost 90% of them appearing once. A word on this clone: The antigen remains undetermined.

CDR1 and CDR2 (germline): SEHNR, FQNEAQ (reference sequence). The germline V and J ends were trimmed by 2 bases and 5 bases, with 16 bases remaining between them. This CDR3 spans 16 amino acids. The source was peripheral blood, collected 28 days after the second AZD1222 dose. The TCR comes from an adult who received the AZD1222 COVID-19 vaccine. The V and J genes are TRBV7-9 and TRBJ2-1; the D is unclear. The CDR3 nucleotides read TGTGCCAGCAGCTTACGAGGAATGGGCGCAGACAATGAGCAGTTCTTC. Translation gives CASSLRGMGADNEQFF. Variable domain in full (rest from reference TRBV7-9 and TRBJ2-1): DTGVSQNPRHKITKRGQNVTFRCDPISEHNRLYWYRQTLGQGPEFLTYFQNEAQLEKSRLLSDRFSAERPKGSFSTLEIQRTEQGDSAMYLCASSLRGMGADNEQFFGPGTRLTVL.